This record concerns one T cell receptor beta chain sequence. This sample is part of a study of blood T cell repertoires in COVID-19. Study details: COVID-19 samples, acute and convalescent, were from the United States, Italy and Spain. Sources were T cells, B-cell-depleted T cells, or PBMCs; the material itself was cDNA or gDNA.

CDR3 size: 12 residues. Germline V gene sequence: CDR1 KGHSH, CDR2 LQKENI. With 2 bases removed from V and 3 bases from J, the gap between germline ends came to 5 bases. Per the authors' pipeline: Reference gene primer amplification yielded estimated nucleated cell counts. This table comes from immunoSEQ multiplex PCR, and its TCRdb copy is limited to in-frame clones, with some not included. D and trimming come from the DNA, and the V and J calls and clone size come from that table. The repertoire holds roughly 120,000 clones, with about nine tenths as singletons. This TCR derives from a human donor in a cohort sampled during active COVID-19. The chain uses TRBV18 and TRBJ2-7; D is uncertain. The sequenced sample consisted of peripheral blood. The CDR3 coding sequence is TGTGCCAGCTCACCAGGCAGCTACGAGCAGTACTTC. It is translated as CASSPGSYEQYF.